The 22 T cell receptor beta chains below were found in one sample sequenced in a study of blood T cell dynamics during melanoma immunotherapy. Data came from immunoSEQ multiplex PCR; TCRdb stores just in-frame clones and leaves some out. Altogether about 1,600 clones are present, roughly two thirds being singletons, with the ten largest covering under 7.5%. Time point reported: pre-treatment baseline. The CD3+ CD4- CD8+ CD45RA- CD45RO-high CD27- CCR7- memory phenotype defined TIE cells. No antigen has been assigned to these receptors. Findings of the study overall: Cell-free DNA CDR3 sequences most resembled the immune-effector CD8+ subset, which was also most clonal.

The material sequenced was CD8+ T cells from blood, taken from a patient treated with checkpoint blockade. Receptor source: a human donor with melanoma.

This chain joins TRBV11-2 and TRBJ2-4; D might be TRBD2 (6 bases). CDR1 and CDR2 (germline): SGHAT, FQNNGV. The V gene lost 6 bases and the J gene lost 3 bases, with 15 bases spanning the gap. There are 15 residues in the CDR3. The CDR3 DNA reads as TGTGCCAGCAGATCCCCCGGGGGTGACAAAAACATTCAGTACTTC. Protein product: CASRSPGGDKNIQYF.

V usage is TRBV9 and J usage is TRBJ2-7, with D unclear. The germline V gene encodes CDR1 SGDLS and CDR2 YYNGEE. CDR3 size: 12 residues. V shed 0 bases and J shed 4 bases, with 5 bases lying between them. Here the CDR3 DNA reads TGTGCCAGCAGCGTAGACAGTTACGAGCAGTACTTC. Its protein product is CASSVDSYEQYF.

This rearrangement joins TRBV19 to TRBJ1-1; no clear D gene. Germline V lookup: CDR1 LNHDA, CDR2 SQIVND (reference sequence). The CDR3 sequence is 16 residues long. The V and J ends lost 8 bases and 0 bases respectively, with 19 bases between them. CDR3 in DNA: TGTGCCAGTCTACCCTCGGAGGCGGGCATGAACACTGAAGCTTTCTTT. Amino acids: CASLPSEAGMNTEAFF.

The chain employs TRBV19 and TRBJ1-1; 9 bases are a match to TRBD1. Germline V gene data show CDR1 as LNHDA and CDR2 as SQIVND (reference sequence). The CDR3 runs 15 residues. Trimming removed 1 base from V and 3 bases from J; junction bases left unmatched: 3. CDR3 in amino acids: CASSIVQGAHTEAFF. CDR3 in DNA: TGTGCCAGTAGTATAGTACAGGGGGCGCACACTGAAGCTTTCTTT.

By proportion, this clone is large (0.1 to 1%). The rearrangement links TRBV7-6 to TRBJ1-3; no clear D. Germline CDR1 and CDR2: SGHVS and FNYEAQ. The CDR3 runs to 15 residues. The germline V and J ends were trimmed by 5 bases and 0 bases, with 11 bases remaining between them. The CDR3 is CASSLTQTSGNTIYF. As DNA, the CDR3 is TGTGCCAGCAGCCTAACCCAAACCTCTGGAAACACCATATATTTT.

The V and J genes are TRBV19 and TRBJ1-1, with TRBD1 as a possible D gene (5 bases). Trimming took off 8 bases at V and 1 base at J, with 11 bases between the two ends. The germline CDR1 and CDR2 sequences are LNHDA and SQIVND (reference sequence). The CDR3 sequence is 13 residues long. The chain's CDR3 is CASCRGPNTEAFF. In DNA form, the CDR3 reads TGTGCCAGTTGCCGGGGCCCGAACACTGAAGCTTTCTTT.

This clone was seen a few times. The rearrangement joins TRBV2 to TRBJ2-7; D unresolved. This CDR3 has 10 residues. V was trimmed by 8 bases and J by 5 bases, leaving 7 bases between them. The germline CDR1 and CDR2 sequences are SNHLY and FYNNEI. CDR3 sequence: CASAVHEQYF. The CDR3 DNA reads TGTGCCAGCGCGGTCCACGAGCAGTACTTC.

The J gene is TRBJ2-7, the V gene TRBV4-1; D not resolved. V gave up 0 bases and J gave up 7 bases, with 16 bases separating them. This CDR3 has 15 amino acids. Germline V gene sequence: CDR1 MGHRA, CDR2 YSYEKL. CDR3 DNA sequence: TGCGCCAGCAGCCAAGATGGGTTAGCCCTGGGGGAGCAGTACTTC. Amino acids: CASSQDGLALGEQYF.

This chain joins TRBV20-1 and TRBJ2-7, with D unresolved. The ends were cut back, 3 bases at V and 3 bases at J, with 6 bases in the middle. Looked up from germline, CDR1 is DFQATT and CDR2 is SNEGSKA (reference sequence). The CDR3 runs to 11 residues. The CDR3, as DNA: TGCAGTGCTAGCGACCACTACGAGCAGTACTTC. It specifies CSASDHYEQYF.

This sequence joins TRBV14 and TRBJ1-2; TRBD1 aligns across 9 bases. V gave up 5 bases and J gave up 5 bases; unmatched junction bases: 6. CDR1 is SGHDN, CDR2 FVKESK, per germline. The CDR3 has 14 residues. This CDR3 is CASSKGTGRYGYTF. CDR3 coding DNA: TGTGCCAGCAGCAAAGGGACAGGGAGGTATGGCTACACCTTC.

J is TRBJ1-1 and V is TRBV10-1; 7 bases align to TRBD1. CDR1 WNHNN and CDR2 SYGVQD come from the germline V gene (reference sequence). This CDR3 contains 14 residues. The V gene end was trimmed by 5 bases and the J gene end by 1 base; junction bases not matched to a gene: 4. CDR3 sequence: CASSSDRRNTEAFF. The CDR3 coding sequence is TGCGCCAGCAGTTCGGACAGGAGGAACACTGAAGCTTTCTTT.

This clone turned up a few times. CDR3 sequence: CASSGEGARTGELFF. CDR3 bases: TGTGCCAGCAGCGGAGAGGGGGCGCGCACCGGGGAGCTGTTTTTT. This chain connects TRBV11-3 to TRBJ2-2; TRBD1 matches at 7 bases. Germline V gene data show CDR1 as SGHNT and CDR2 as YENEEA. The CDR3 length is 15 residues. J was trimmed by 4 bases and V by 5 bases; bases with no gene match: 7.

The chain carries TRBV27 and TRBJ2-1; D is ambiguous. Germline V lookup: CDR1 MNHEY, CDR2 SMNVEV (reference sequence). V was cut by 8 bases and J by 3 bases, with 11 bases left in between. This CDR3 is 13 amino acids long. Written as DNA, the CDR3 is TGTGCCAGCGGCGACACCAACTACAATGAGCAGTTCTTC. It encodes CASGDTNYNEQFF.

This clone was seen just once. CDR3 in DNA: TGCGCCAGCAGCCAAGGACAGGGGTTGTTTTATGGCTACACCTTC. Translated, it gives CASSQGQGLFYGYTF. V and J are TRBV4-3 and TRBJ1-2; 8 nucleotides match TRBD1. The V gene end was trimmed by 1 base and the J gene end by 5 bases; junction bases not matched to a gene: 6. The CDR3 has 15 amino acids. Germline V gene sequence: CDR1 LGHNA, CDR2 YSLEER.

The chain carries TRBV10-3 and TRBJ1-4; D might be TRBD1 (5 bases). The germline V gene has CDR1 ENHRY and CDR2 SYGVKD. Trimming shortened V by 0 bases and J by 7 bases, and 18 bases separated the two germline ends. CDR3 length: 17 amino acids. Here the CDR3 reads CAISESNVGGESEKLFF. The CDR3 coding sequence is TGTGCCATCAGTGAGTCGAACGTCGGGGGGGAGAGTGAAAAACTGTTTTTT.

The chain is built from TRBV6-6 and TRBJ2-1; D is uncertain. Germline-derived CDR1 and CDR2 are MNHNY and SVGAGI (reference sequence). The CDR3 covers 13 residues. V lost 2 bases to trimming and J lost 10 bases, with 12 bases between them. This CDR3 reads CASSYVGPREQFF. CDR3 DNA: TGTGCCAGCAGTTACGTAGGCCCCCGGGAGCAGTTCTTC.

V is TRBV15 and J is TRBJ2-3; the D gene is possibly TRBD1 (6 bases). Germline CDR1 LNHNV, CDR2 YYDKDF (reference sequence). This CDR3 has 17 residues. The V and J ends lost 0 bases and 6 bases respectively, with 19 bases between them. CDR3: CATSRDSQGMWTDTQYF. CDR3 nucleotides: TGTGCCACCAGCAGAGACTCCCAGGGGATGTGGACGGATACGCAGTATTTT.

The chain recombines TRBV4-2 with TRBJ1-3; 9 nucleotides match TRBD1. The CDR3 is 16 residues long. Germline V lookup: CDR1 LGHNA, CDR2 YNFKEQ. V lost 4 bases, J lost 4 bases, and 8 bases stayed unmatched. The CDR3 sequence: CASSPRDREAGNTIYF. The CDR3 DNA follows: TGTGCCAGCAGCCCCCGGGACAGGGAGGCAGGAAACACCATATATTTT.

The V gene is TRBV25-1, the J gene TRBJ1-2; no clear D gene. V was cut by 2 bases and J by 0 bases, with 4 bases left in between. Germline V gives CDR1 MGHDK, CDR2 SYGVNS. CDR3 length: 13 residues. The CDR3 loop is CASSEDANYGYTF. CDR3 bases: TGTGCCAGCAGTGAAGATGCTAACTATGGCTACACCTTC.

CDR3 loop: CASSPDGYEQYF. The CDR3 DNA follows: TGTGCCAGCTCACCCGACGGGTACGAGCAGTACTTC. This chain joins TRBV18 and TRBJ2-7; D remains unclear. Germline V lookup: CDR1 KGHSH, CDR2 LQKENI. V shed 3 bases and J shed 4 bases, with 7 bases lying between them. The CDR3 consists of 12 residues.

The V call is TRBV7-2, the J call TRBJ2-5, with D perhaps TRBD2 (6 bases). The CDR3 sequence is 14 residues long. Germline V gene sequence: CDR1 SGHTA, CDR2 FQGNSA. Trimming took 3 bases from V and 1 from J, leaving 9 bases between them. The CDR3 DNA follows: TGTGCCAGCAGCTTCCTAGCGACCCAAGAGACCCAGTACTTC. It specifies CASSFLATQETQYF.

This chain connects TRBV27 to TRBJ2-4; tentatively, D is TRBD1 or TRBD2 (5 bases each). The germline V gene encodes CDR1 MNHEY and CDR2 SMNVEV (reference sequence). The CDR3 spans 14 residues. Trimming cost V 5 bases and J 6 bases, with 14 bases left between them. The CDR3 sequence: CASSPGSRVNIQYF. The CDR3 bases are TGTGCCAGCAGTCCAGGGTCGAGGGTAAACATTCAGTACTTC.